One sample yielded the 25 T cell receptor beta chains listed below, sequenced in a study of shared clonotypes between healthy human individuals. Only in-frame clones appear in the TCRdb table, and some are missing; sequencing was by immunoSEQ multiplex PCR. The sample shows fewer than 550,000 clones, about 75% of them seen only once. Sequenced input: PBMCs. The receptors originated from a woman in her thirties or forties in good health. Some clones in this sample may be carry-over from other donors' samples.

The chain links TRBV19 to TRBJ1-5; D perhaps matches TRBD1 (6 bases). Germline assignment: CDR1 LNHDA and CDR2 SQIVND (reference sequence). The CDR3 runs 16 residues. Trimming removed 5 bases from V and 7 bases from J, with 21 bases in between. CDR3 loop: CASSSSGGGARQPQHF. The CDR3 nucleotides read TGTGCCAGTAGTTCCTCGGGAGGGGGGGCCCGGCAGCCCCAGCATTTT. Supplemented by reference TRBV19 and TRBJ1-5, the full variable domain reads DGGITQSPKYLFRKEGQNVTLSCEQNLNHDAMYWYRQDPGQGLRLIYYSQIVNDFQKGDIAEGYSVSREKKESFPLTVTSAQKNPTAFYLCASSSSGGGARQPQHFGDGTRLSIL.

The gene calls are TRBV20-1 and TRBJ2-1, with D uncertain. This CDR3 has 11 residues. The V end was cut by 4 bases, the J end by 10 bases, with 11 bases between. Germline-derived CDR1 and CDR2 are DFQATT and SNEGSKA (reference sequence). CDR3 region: CSANRLGEQFF. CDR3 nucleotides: TGCAGTGCTAATCGACTCGGGGAGCAGTTCTTC.

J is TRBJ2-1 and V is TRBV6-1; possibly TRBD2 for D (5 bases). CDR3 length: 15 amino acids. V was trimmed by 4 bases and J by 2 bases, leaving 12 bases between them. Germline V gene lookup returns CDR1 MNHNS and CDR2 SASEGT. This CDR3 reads CASSVTSGAYNEQFF. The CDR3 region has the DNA TGTGCCAGCAGTGTGACCAGCGGAGCCTACAATGAGCAGTTCTTC.

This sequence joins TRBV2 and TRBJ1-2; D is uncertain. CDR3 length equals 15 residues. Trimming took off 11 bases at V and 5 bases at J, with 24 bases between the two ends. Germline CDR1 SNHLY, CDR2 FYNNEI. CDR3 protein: CAGLGRSSSWYGYTF. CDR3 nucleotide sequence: TGTGCCGGTCTCGGCCGGAGTTCTAGTTGGTATGGCTACACCTTC.

The CDR3 coding sequence is TGTGCCTGGAGTGTCGGGGATTACTATTCACCCCTCCACTTT. This codes for CAWSVGDYYSPLHF. This chain connects TRBV30 to TRBJ1-6; no definite D call. V lost 0 bases, J lost 8 bases, and 11 bases lay in between. The CDR3 runs 14 residues. Germline CDR1 is GTSNPN and CDR2 is SVGIG (reference sequence). Drawing the rest from reference TRBV30 and TRBJ1-6, the complete variable domain is SQTIHQWPATLVQPVGSPLSLECTVEGTSNPNLYWYRQAAGRGLQLLFYSVGIGQISSEVPQNLSASRPQDRQFILSSKKLLLSDSGFYLCAWSVGDYYSPLHFGNGTRLTVT.

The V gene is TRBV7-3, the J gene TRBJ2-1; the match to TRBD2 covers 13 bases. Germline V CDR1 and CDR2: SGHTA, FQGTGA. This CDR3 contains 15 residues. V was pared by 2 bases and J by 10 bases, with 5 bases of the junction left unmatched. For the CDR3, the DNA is TGTGCCAGCAGCTTAGGACTAGCGGGAGATCAAGAGCAGTTCTTC. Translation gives CASSLGLAGDQEQFF.

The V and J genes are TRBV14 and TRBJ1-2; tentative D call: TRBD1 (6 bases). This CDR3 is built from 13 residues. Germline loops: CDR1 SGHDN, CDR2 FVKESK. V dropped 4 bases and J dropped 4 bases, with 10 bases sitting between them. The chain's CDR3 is CASSRGTIYGYTF. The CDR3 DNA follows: TGTGCCAGCAGCCGGGGGACAATCTATGGCTACACCTTC.

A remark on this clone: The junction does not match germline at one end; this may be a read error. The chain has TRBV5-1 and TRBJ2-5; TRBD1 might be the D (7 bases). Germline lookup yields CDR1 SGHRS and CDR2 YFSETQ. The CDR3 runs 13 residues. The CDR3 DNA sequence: TGCGCCAGCAGCTTTAGCCCCGACAGGGAGGAGAACTTC. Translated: CASSFSPDREENF.

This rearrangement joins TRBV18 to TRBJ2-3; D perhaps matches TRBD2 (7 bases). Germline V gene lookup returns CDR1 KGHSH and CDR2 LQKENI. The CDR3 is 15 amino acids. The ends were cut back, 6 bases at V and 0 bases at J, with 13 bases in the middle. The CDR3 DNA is TGTGCCAGCTCGTCGGGGGGCGGCAGCACAGATACGCAGTATTTT. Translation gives CASSSGGGSTDTQYF.

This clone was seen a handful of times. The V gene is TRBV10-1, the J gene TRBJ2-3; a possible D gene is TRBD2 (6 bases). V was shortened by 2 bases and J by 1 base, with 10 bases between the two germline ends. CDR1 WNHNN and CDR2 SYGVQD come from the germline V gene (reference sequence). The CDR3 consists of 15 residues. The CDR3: CASSENTGGTDTQYF. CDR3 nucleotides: TGCGCCAGCAGTGAGAACACGGGGGGCACAGATACGCAGTATTTT.

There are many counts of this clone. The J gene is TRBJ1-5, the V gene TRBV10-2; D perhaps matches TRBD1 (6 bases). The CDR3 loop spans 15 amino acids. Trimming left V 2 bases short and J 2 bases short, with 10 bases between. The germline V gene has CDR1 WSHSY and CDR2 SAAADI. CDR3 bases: TGCGCCAGCAGTGAGGACAGGACCCGCAATCAGCCCCAGCATTTT. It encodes CASSEDRTRNQPQHF.

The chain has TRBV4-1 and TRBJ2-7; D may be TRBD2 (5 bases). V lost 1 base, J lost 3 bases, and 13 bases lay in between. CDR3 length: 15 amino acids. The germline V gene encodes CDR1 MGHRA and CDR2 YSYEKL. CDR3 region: CASSQVRLTNYEQYF. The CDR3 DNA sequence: TGCGCCAGCAGCCAAGTCCGACTAACCAACTACGAGCAGTACTTC.

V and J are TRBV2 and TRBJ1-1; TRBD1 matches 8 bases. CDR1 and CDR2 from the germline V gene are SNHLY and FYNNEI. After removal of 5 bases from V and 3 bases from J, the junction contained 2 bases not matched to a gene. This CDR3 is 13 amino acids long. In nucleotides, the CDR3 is TGTGCCAGCAGTACGGACAGGGACACTGAAGCTTTCTTT. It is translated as CASSTDRDTEAFF.

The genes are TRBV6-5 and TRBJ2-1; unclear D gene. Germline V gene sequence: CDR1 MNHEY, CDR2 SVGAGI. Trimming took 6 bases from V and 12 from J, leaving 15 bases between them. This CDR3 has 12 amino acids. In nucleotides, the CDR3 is TGTGCCAGCAGCCATCCCGACCGTCGGCAGTTCTTC. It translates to CASSHPDRRQFF.

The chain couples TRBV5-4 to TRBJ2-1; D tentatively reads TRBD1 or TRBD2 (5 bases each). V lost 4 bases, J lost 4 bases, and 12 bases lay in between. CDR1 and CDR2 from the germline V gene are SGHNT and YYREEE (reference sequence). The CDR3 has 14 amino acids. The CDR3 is CASSMGRVYNEQFF. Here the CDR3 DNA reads TGTGCCAGCAGCATGGGACGGGTATACAATGAGCAGTTCTTC.

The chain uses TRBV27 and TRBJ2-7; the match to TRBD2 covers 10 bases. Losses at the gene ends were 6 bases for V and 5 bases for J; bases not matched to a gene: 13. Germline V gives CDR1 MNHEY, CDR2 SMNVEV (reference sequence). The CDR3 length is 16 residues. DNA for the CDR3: TGTGCCAGCAGGATTTTCCCTAGCGGGAGCGTTAACGAGCAGTACTTC. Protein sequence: CASRIFPSGSVNEQYF.

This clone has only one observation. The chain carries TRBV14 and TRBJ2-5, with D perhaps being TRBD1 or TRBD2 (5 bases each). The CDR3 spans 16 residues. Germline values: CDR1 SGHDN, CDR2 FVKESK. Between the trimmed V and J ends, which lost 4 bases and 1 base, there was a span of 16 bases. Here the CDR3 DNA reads TGTGCCAGCAGCCGAAGAGGGGCGGGCTCCCAAGAGACCCAGTACTTC. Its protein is CASSRRGAGSQETQYF.

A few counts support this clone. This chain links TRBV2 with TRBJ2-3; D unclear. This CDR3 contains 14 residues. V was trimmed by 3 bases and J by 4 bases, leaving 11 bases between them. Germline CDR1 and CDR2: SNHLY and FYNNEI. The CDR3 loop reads CASSDQVGSDTQYF. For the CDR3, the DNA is TGTGCCAGCAGTGATCAGGTGGGCTCAGATACGCAGTATTTT.

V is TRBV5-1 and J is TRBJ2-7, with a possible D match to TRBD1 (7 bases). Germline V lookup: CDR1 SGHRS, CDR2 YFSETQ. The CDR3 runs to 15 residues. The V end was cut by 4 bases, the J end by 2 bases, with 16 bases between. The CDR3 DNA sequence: TGCGCCAGCAGCCCGGAGGGGGACAGTCCCTACGAGCAGTACTTC. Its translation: CASSPEGDSPYEQYF.

The CDR3 coding sequence is TGTGCCAGCAGTCCGCAAGGAGGGTACTATGGCTACACCTTC. It yields the protein CASSPQGGYYGYTF. The rearrangement links TRBV28 to TRBJ1-2; D is uncertain. The CDR3 is 14 residues long. V was clipped by 5 bases and J by 3 bases, with 13 bases between them. Germline V gives CDR1 MDHEN, CDR2 SYDVKM.

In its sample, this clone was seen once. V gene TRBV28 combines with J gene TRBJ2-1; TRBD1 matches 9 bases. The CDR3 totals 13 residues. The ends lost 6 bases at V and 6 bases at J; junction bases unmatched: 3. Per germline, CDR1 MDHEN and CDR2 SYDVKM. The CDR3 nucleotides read TGTGCCAGCAGGACAGGGGGGGCCAATGAGCAGTTCTTC. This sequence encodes CASRTGGANEQFF.

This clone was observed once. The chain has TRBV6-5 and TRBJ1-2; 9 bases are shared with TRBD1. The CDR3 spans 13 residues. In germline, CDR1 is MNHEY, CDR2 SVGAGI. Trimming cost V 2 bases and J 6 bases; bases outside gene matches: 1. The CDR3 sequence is CASSYDRGDGYTF. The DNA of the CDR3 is TGTGCCAGCAGTTACGACAGGGGGGATGGCTACACCTTC.

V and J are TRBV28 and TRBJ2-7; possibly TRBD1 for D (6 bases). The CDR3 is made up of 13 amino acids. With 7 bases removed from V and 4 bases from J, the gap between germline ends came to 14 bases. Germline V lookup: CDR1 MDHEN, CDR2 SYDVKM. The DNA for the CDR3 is TGTGCCAGCATCCTCCGAGGGGGATACGAGCAGTACTTC. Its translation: CASILRGGYEQYF.

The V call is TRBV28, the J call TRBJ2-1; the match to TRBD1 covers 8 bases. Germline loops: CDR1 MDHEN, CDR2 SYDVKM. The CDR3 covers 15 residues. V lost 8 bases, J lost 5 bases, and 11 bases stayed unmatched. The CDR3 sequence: CASSLPGQVHNEQFF. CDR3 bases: TGTGCCAGCTCGTTGCCGGGACAGGTCCACAATGAGCAGTTCTTC. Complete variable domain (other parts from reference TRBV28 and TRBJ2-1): DVKVTQSSRYLVKRTGEKVFLECVQDMDHENMFWYRQDPGLGLRLIYFSYDVKMKEKGDIPEGYSVSREKKERFSLILESASTNQTSMYLCASSLPGQVHNEQFFGPGTRLTVL.

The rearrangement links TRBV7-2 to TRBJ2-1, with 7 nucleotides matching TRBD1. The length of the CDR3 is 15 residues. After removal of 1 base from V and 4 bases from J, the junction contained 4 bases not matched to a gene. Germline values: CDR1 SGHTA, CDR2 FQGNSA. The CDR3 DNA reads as TGTGCCAGCAGCTTAGAGCCGGGACAGTACAATGAGCAGTTCTTC. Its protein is CASSLEPGQYNEQFF.